The clone carrying this T cell receptor (beta chain) was counted ten times or more. The ends were cut back, 10 bases at V and 3 bases at J, with 10 bases in the middle. Germline CDR1 and CDR2: MDHEN and SYDVKM. The CDR3 extends over 11 amino acids. Noted time point: after trial treatment. The treatment: LDRT plus nivolumab, ipilimumab, low-dose cyclophosphamide and aspirin (RACIN trial). Donors, who were enrolled in a single-arm phase I dose-escalation trial, received nivolumab, ipilimumab, aspirin, low-dose cyclophosphamide and low-dose radiotherapy. The source of the sample is a study of low-dose radiotherapy and immunotherapy resistance in tumors. Study background: A total of 6.5 Gy was given to Cohort 1 as 0.5 Gy per fraction every 2 weeks. The study gave Cohort 2 1 Gy per fraction every two weeks, totaling 13 Gy over 26 weeks. Patients were given intravenous nivolumab 240 mg every two weeks plus ipilimumab 1 mg/kg every six weeks.

cDNA synthesis used a TRAV/TRBV-specific primer set for both chains. TCRs underwent 15 to 25 PCR cycles of amplification with a constant-region primer and V-primer adapter. TCRdb ran MiXCR on the reads and lists one entry per CDR3 protein. The sample records just over 90,000 distinct CDR3 sequences, 20% to 25% being singletons. The source material was PBMCs, sampled after low-dose radiotherapy plus immunotherapy. This TCR derives from a female donor with ovarian cancer. The V and J genes are TRBV28 and TRBJ2-7; the D gene is possibly TRBD1 (5 bases). Written as DNA, the CDR3 is TGTGCCACCCAAAGGGGCTACGAGCAGTACTTC. This sequence encodes CATQRGYEQYF.